The 15 T cell receptor beta chains below all came from one sample that was sequenced in a study of blood T cells in healthy people across ages. Together with a sample-barcoded 5' primer, a J-beta primer mix was included in a second PCR lasting about 6 to 11 cycles. TCRdb re-called the 5' RACE reads through MiXCR, storing one row per CDR3 protein. The data show 1.5 million to 2 million distinct CDR3 sequences, roughly 49% seen once. Material: blood. The source is a woman in her 40s in good health.

The V and J genes are TRBV7-2 and TRBJ2-3; D is unresolved. The CDR3 spans 13 residues. V lost 2 bases and J 5 bases, leaving 8 bases between the germline ends. Germline V gives CDR1 SGHTA, CDR2 FQGNSA. This chain's CDR3 is CASSLNFLDTQYF. The DNA of the CDR3 is TGTGCCAGCAGCTTAAACTTCCTAGATACGCAGTATTTT. Supplemented by reference TRBV7-2 and TRBJ2-3, the full variable domain reads GAGVSQSPSNKVTEKGKDVELRCDPISGHTALYWYRQSLGQGLEFLIYFQGNSAPDKSGLPSDRFSAERTGGSVSTLTIQRTQQEDSAVYLCASSLNFLDTQYFGPGTRLTVL.

The gene calls are TRBV7-3 and TRBJ2-3; 9 bases agree with TRBD1. The CDR3 has 15 residues. With 2 bases clipped from V and 4 bases from J, the junction kept 4 bases outside the gene matches. The germline gives CDR1 SGHTA, CDR2 FQGTGA. The CDR3 DNA sequence: TGTGCCAGCAGCTTACACAGGGGGCGCCCAGATACGCAGTATTTT. Residues: CASSLHRGRPDTQYF.

This chain uses TRBV29-1 with TRBJ1-1, with D perhaps TRBD1 (5 bases). V shed 2 bases and J shed 4 bases, with 8 bases lying between them. Per the germline V gene, CDR1 is SQVTM and CDR2 is ANQGSEA. The CDR3 covers 12 residues. The CDR3 sequence: CSVEKGRTEAFF. CDR3 nucleotides: TGCAGCGTTGAAAAGGGGCGCACTGAAGCTTTCTTT.

CDR3 DNA: TGTGCCAGCTCCCAGGCTAGCGGGGAGTACGAGCAGTACTTC. Protein product: CASSQASGEYEQYF. This sequence joins TRBV13 and TRBJ2-7; 9 nucleotides match TRBD2. J gave up 4 bases and V 8 bases, and 9 bases lay outside the gene matches. CDR1 and CDR2 from the germline V gene are PRHDT and FYEKMQ (reference sequence). This CDR3 contains 14 residues.

The chain combines TRBV4-3 with TRBJ2-7; 10 bases agree with TRBD2. The last part of the DNA fits TRBJ2-5 better; the J call may be wrong. The length of the CDR3 is 17 residues. Germline V gene sequence: CDR1 LGHNA, CDR2 YSLEER. The CDR3 is CASSQILAGEAPETQYF. DNA of the CDR3: TGCGCCAGCAGCCAAATCCTAGCGGGGGAGGCCCCAGAGACCCAGTACTTC.

V gene TRBV24-1 combines with J gene TRBJ2-5, with TRBD1 matching over 9 bases. CDR3 length equals 16 residues. Germline V gene sequence: CDR1 KGHDR, CDR2 SFDVKD. J gave up 6 bases and V 4 bases, and 11 bases lay outside the gene matches. The CDR3 DNA is TGTGCCACCAGTGACCGGACCGGGACAGGGCCACAGACCCAGTACTTC. Encoded protein: CATSDRTGTGPQTQYF.

The J gene is TRBJ2-3, the V gene TRBV12-3 or TRBV12-4, with 14 bases matching TRBD2. The CDR3 length is 15 residues. V was pared by 7 bases and J by 5 bases, with 5 bases of the junction left unmatched. In DNA form, the CDR3 reads TGTGCCAGCACCCGACTAGCGGGGGGGCTAGATACGCAGTATTTT. This codes for CASTRLAGGLDTQYF.

The chain employs TRBV5-1 and TRBJ1-2; D is undetermined. In germline, CDR1 is SGHRS, CDR2 YFSETQ. The V end was cut by 5 bases, the J end by 4 bases, with 18 bases between. The CDR3 contains 15 residues. The CDR3, as DNA: TGCGCCAGCAGGGAAGGACCGGTGACGGGCTATGGCTACACCTTC. It is translated as CASREGPVTGYGYTF.

The chain recombines TRBV4-2 with TRBJ1-1; D unresolved. Germline loops: CDR1 LGHNA, CDR2 YNFKEQ. This CDR3 is 12 amino acids long. V dropped 1 base and J dropped 10 bases, with 10 bases sitting between them. The CDR3 nucleotides are TGTGCCAGCAGCCAAGTCGAGGGTGCAGCTTTCTTT. This codes for CASSQVEGAAFF.

V is TRBV20-1 and J is TRBJ1-6; possibly TRBD1 for D (6 bases). This CDR3 region has 19 residues. Germline CDR1 and CDR2: DFQATT and SNEGSKA (reference sequence). V was cut by 5 bases and J by 0 bases, with 23 bases left in between. For the CDR3, the DNA is TGCAGTGCTGCAAGTCCGGGACAAAGAGCCAGCTCCTATAATTCACCCCTCCACTTT. This sequence encodes CSAASPGQRASSYNSPLHF.

V gene TRBV27 combines with J gene TRBJ2-7; TRBD1 agrees at 7 bases. J lost 12 bases, V lost 5 bases, and 16 bases had no gene match. Germline V gives CDR1 MNHEY, CDR2 SMNVEV (reference sequence). The CDR3 spans 14 residues. DNA of the CDR3: TGTGCCAGCAGTAGAAGGGGGCGAACGGAGACCCGGTACTTC. Amino acids: CASSRRGRTETRYF.

The CDR3 loop reads CASSSWVGDFSTDTQYF. As DNA, the CDR3 is TGTGCCAGCAGCTCCTGGGTTGGGGACTTTAGCACAGATACGCAGTATTTT. The chain links TRBV7-2 to TRBJ2-3; maybe TRBD2 (6 bases). The germline V gene encodes CDR1 SGHTA and CDR2 FQGNSA. Trimming removed 4 bases from V and 0 bases from J, with 17 bases in between. The length of the CDR3 is 17 residues. Supplemented by reference TRBV7-2 and TRBJ2-3, the full variable domain reads GAGVSQSPSNKVTEKGKDVELRCDPISGHTALYWYRQSLGQGLEFLIYFQGNSAPDKSGLPSDRFSAERTGGSVSTLTIQRTQQEDSAVYLCASSSWVGDFSTDTQYFGPGTRLTVL.

J is TRBJ2-3 and V is TRBV28; D possibly corresponds to TRBD1 (6 bases). Germline values: CDR1 MDHEN, CDR2 SYDVKM. V gave up 1 base and J gave up 4 bases, with 15 bases separating them. The CDR3 runs 16 residues. CDR3: CASSLSGDGSADTQYF. The CDR3, as DNA: TGTGCCAGCAGTTTATCAGGGGACGGTAGCGCAGATACGCAGTATTTT.

This chain connects TRBV12-3 or TRBV12-4 to TRBJ1-4; 10 bases align to TRBD1. This CDR3 is 14 amino acids long. J lost 13 bases, V lost 1 base, and 6 bases had no gene match. The CDR3 DNA sequence: TGTGCCAGCAGTTTAGGACAGGGGGCAACAGGACTGTTTTTT. It specifies CASSLGQGATGLFF.

This clonotype came up a few times. This chain uses TRBV7-3 with TRBJ2-1, with TRBD2 identical over 9 bases. V shed 1 base and J 10 bases; nucleotides not matched to a gene: 8. This CDR3 has 15 amino acids. CDR1 and CDR2 from the germline V gene are SGHTA and FQGTGA. CDR3 sequence (DNA): TGTGCCAGCAGCTTAATCGGCGGGGGGGATGGGGAGCAGTTCTTC. It is translated as CASSLIGGGDGEQFF.